This TCR beta chain was identified in a study of blood T cell repertoires in COVID-19. Study-wide context: Samples came from the United States, Italy and Spain, spanning acute and convalescent COVID-19. Nucleic acid was either cDNA or gDNA, and it came from T cells, B-cell-depleted T cells, or PBMCs.

In the original workflow: Amplifying reference gene primers gave estimates of nucleated cell counts. Sequencing used immunoSEQ multiplex PCR; TCRdb keeps in-frame clones, though not all of them. The DNA was the basis for D and trimming; V, J and clone size are from that table. Of some 78,000 clones in the sample, about 90% are singletons; the top ten hold 1%. V dropped 3 bases and J dropped 6; count of bases not matched to a gene: 8. CDR1 and CDR2 (germline): MNHEY, SMNVEV (reference sequence). The CDR3 runs to 15 residues. Sequencing used peripheral blood. This TCR was recovered from a woman in her 50s in a cohort sampled during active COVID-19. The J gene is TRBJ2-3, the V gene TRBV27, with TRBD1 identical over 8 bases. The CDR3 loop is CASSFPGGATDTQYF. CDR3 DNA sequence: TGTGCCAGCAGTTTCCCAGGGGGCGCAACCGATACGCAGTATTTT.